These 2 T cell receptor beta chains originate from one sample sequenced in a study of T cells in Graves' hyperthyroidism and ophthalmopathy. Amplification yielded TCR beta CDR3 regions, with RNA transcripts as the source. During a first-round RT-PCR of the TCR CDR3, the HTBI primer set was used. In TCRdb, the multiplex PCR reads were re-called with MiXCR into one record per CDR3 protein. Of approximately 300,000 distinct CDR3 sequences listed, less than 20% are singletons. Sample: blood. These receptors all stem from a man aged 50 to 59 with Graves' ophthalmopathy.

In its sample, this clonotype was seen many times. The chain is built from TRBV28 and TRBJ2-7; no clear D gene. V lost 3 bases and J lost 3, with 12 bases in between. The CDR3 runs 14 residues. CDR1 and CDR2 (germline): MDHEN, SYDVKM. DNA of the CDR3: TGTGCCAGCAGTTTTCCCGGCCAATACTACGAGCAGTACTTC. It yields the protein CASSFPGQYYEQYF.

This clonotype was observed at least ten times. The chain employs TRBV20-1 and TRBJ2-1; 13 positions agree with TRBD2. The germline V gene has CDR1 DFQATT and CDR2 SNEGSKA (reference sequence). The length of the CDR3 is 14 residues. The trim removed 6 bases at V and 7 bases at J, leaving 6 bases unmatched. CDR3 nucleotides: TGCAGTGCCACGACTAGCGGGAGGCAAAATGAGCAGTTCTTC. This translates into CSATTSGRQNEQFF.